This TCR beta chain was identified in a study of shared clonotypes between healthy human individuals. Across the whole study: Three plates were used per donor for CD4 naive, three for CD4 memory, two for CD8 naive and one for CD8 memory.

Here immunoSEQ multiplex PCR was the method, and the copy in TCRdb shows in-frame clones only, minus some. Among a few million clones listed, approximately 95% were seen once. V gave up 5 bases and J gave up 3 bases; unmatched junction bases: 8. Germline-derived CDR1 and CDR2 are SGHKS and YYEKEE (reference sequence). This CDR3 is built from 15 residues. Broader study findings: What naive subsets generally showed was a larger estimated richness than memory subsets showed. The naive CD4 repertoires of several donors were compared, and around 5.1% of clonotypes were shared.

As regards this clone: Antigen specificity is unknown.

The origin of this receptor is a man aged 18-30 years in good health. Some clones in this sample may be carry-over from other donors' samples. The sample was naive CD4+ T cells from PBMCs. Stated subset: CD45RA+ positively selected. The rearrangement joins TRBV5-5 to TRBJ2-1, with 7 nucleotides matching TRBD2. The CDR3 region has the DNA TGTGCCAGCAGTTCGGGACTACAAGGCTACAATGAGCAGTTCTTC. Translation: CASSSGLQGYNEQFF.